These 15 T cell receptor beta chains originate from one sample sequenced in a study of brain T cells in children with intractable seizures. TCRdb's table, derived via immunoSEQ multiplex PCR, lists solely in-frame clones and lacks some. The table lists approximately 330,000 clones, about 93% of them singletons. Time point reported: blood from clinic visit 5 months post-surgery; TSC patient then seizure free. The sequencing here drew on peripheral blood, taken about 5 months after surgery. The source is a boy under two years old with tuberous sclerosis and intractable seizures.

V gene TRBV7-3 combines with J gene TRBJ2-5; 13 nucleotides align to TRBD2. V shed 5 bases and J 2 bases; nucleotides not matched to a gene: 5. CDR1 is SGHTA and CDR2 is FQGTGA in the germline V gene. The CDR3 runs to 16 residues. CDR3 sequence: CASSATGLAGQETQYF. The CDR3 DNA follows: TGTGCCAGCAGCGCCACGGGACTAGCGGGACAAGAGACCCAGTACTTC.

The chain employs TRBV4-1 and TRBJ1-5; perhaps TRBD1 as D (6 bases). Trimming left V 5 bases short and J 4 bases short, with 9 bases between. This CDR3 contains 13 residues. Germline lookup yields CDR1 MGHRA and CDR2 YSYEKL. The DNA for the CDR3 is TGCGCCAGCAGCAAAGGGACAAATCAGCCCCAGCATTTT. As protein: CASSKGTNQPQHF.

The chain is built from TRBV2 and TRBJ2-1; D not certain. With 6 bases removed from V and 5 bases from J, the gap between germline ends came to 8 bases. This CDR3 spans 12 amino acids. Germline V gene lookup returns CDR1 SNHLY and CDR2 FYNNEI. The CDR3 spells CASRPDHNEQFF. The CDR3 DNA sequence: TGTGCCAGCAGGCCAGATCACAATGAGCAGTTCTTC.

CDR3 residues: CASSLFGVGEPNEKLFF. In nucleotides, the CDR3 is TGCGCCAGCAGCTTGTTCGGGGTGGGGGAGCCTAATGAAAAACTGTTTTTT. The rearrangement links TRBV5-1 to TRBJ1-4; tentative D call: TRBD1 (5 bases). CDR3 length: 17 residues. The germline V and J ends were trimmed by 1 base and 3 bases, with 16 bases remaining between them. Germline-derived CDR1 and CDR2 are SGHRS and YFSETQ.

V and J are TRBV7-2 and TRBJ2-1; TRBD2 matches at 11 bases. The CDR3 spans 15 residues. V lost 4 bases, J lost 7 bases, and 6 bases stayed unmatched. CDR1 and CDR2 from the germline V gene are SGHTA and FQGNSA. Here the CDR3 reads CASSSLAGARNEQFF. The CDR3 nucleotides read TGTGCCAGCAGCTCACTAGCGGGGGCAAGGAATGAGCAGTTCTTC.

This clone was detected once. CDR3 loop: CASSGRTGEQFF. The CDR3, as DNA: TGTGCCAGCAGTGGCCGGACGGGTGAGCAGTTCTTC. The chain recombines TRBV2 with TRBJ2-1, with D hard to call. The CDR3 length is 12 residues. The V end lost 4 bases, the J end lost 9 bases, and 10 bases lay between the germline ends. Looked up from germline, CDR1 is SNHLY and CDR2 is FYNNEI.

This chain links TRBV28 with TRBJ2-5, with 14 bases fitting TRBD2. This CDR3 region has 18 residues. Trimming took 3 bases from V and 5 from J; bases not matched to a gene: 11. CDR1 is MDHEN and CDR2 is SYDVKM in the germline V gene. CDR3 protein: CASSLTSGRGILGETQYF. The CDR3 region has the DNA TGTGCCAGCAGTTTGACTAGCGGGAGGGGGATACTCGGGGAGACCCAGTACTTC.

This clone has more than one count but fewer than ten. V and J are TRBV30 and TRBJ1-1; D gene ambiguous. The CDR3 loop spans 11 amino acids. Trimming removed 3 bases at V and 5 bases at J, with 7 bases between. Germline V gene data show CDR1 as GTSNPN and CDR2 as SVGIG (reference sequence). CDR3 sequence (DNA): TGTGCCTGGAGAGAGTGGACTGAAGCTTTCTTT. Its protein product is CAWREWTEAFF.

This chain joins TRBV29-1 and TRBJ1-1; TRBD1 might be the D (5 bases). V shed 5 bases and J shed 10 bases, with 17 bases lying between them. This CDR3 has 12 residues. Germline loops: CDR1 SQVTM, CDR2 ANQGSEA. The CDR3 region is CSVSPRGEAAFF. DNA for the CDR3: TGCAGCGTTTCTCCCCGGGGGGAGGCAGCTTTCTTT.

This chain links TRBV7-6 with TRBJ2-2; the match to TRBD2 covers 10 bases. The length of the CDR3 is 15 residues. V was clipped by 1 base and J by 4 bases; unmatched bases: 0. Germline V lookup: CDR1 SGHVS, CDR2 FNYEAQ. The CDR3 spells CASSLGTSGTGELFF. Here the CDR3 DNA reads TGTGCCAGCAGCTTAGGGACTAGCGGCACCGGGGAGCTGTTTTTT.

The CDR3 bases are TGTGCCTGGAGTCCCCTCATCGAAAAACTGTTTTTT. It translates to CAWSPLIEKLFF. This sequence joins TRBV30 and TRBJ1-4; D gene uncertain. The CDR3 is 12 residues long. The germline V gene has CDR1 GTSNPN and CDR2 SVGIG (reference sequence). V shed 2 bases and J shed 8 bases, with 9 bases lying between them. Using reference TRBV30 and TRBJ1-4 for the parts outside the CDR3, the full variable domain is SQTIHQWPATLVQPVGSPLSLECTVEGTSNPNLYWYRQAAGRGLQLLFYSVGIGQISSEVPQNLSASRPQDRQFILSSKKLLLSDSGFYLCAWSPLIEKLFFGSGTQLSVL.

The chain has TRBV5-1 and TRBJ2-1; 8 bases are a match to TRBD2. The germline gives CDR1 SGHRS, CDR2 YFSETQ. The length of the CDR3 is 17 residues. V was pared by 1 base and J by 4 bases, with 10 bases of the junction left unmatched. The CDR3 DNA reads as TGCGCCAGCAGCTTGTCGGCGGGGGGTCGAGATTACAATGAGCAGTTCTTC. Residues: CASSLSAGGRDYNEQFF.

This chain connects TRBV5-6 to TRBJ1-5; TRBD1 might be the D (5 bases). The V gene's germline CDR1 is SGHDT and CDR2 YYEEEE. With 3 bases removed from V and 0 bases from J, the gap between germline ends came to 10 bases. CDR3 length: 15 residues. The CDR3: CASSSTVNSNQPQHF. CDR3 coding DNA: TGTGCCAGCAGCTCGACAGTTAATAGCAATCAGCCCCAGCATTTT. The whole variable domain, remainder taken from reference TRBV5-6 and TRBJ1-5, is DAGVTQSPTHLIKTRGQQVTLRCSPKSGHDTVSWYQQALGQGPQFIFQYYEEEERQRGNFPDRFSGHQFPNYSSELNVNALLLGDSALYLCASSSTVNSNQPQHFGDGTRLSIL.

The gene calls are TRBV7-9 and TRBJ1-6, with D hard to call. This CDR3 has 17 amino acids. Trimming pared 5 bases from V and 0 bases from J, leaving 14 bases between. Germline loops: CDR1 SEHNR, CDR2 FQNEAQ (reference sequence). The CDR3 DNA is TGTGCCAGCAGCCCGGTAATCTGGAGCTCCTATAATTCACCCCTCCACTTT. This encodes CASSPVIWSSYNSPLHF.

The chain is built from TRBV28 and TRBJ2-3; TRBD2 matches at 10 bases. The germline gives CDR1 MDHEN, CDR2 SYDVKM. After removal of 3 bases from V and 2 bases from J, the junction contained 8 bases not matched to a gene. The CDR3 has 17 amino acids. CDR3 in DNA: TGTGCCAGCAGTTTCCCCGGACTAGCGGAACTCACAGATACGCAGTATTTT. It translates to CASSFPGLAELTDTQYF. Full variable domain (missing parts from reference TRBV28 and TRBJ2-3): DVKVTQSSRYLVKRTGEKVFLECVQDMDHENMFWYRQDPGLGLRLIYFSYDVKMKEKGDIPEGYSVSREKKERFSLILESASTNQTSMYLCASSFPGLAELTDTQYFGPGTRLTVL.